A single TCR beta chain is shown here with its context. Generated by immunoSEQ multiplex PCR, the TCRdb table keeps only in-frame clones and is missing some. The sample shows under 15,000 clones, about three quarters of them seen only once. This sample is drawn from a study of sequential checkpoint blockade in melanoma. Study as a whole: Randomization was 1:1 between first-line nivolumab→ipilimumab and ipilimumab→nivolumab. Each arm's sequence ended with maintenance nivolumab.

Per germline, CDR1 SGDLS and CDR2 YYNGEE. The junction had 5 bases not matched to a gene; V was cut back by 3 bases and J by 4 bases. The CDR3 is 15 residues long. Treatment indicated: randomized to nivolumab then ipilimumab (arm A) or the reverse (arm B). No patient had prior DNA-damaging chemotherapy. From thawed PBMCs, live CD3+CD8+ cells negative for CD19 and CD56 were sorted. This receptor was obtained from a human donor with melanoma. Source: CD8+ T cells sorted from blood (inferred from file names), taken from a patient given nivolumab and ipilimumab in sequence. This chain links TRBV9 with TRBJ2-7, with 12 bases lining up with TRBD2. CDR3 nucleotide sequence: TGTGCCAGCAGCGCCGGACTAGCGGGGTATTACGAGCAGTACTTC. Translating it yields CASSAGLAGYYEQYF.